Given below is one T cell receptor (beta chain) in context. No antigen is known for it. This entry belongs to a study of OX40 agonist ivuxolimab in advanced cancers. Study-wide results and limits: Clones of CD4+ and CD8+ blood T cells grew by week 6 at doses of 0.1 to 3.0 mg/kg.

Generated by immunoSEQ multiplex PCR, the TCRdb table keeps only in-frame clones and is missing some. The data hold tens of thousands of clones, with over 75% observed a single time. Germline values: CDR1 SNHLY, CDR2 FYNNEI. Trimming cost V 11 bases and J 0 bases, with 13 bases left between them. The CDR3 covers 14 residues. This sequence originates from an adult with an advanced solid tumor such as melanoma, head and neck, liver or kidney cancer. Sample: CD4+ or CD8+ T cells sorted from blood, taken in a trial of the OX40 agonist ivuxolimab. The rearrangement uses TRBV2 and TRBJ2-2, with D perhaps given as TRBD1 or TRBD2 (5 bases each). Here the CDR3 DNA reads TGTGCCGGGGGTCTGGGCGCGAACACCGGGGAGCTGTTTTTT. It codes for CAGGLGANTGELFF.